This T cell receptor beta chain was identified during a study of a mutant IDH1 vaccine in newly diagnosed glioma. About the study: The patients received vaccinations eight times, in weeks 1, 3, 5, 7, 11, 15, 19 and 23. Either 4-6 weeks after radiotherapy alone or alongside temozolomide, vaccination was begun.

The time point denotes: week 5, during vaccination. In the vaccine, a single dose held 300 ug of the mutant IDH1 20-mer peptide, along with topical imiquimod. The assay was immunoSEQ multiplex PCR, and TCRdb's table has in-frame clones only and misses some. This repertoire shows 30,000 to 45,000 clones, around 78% found once; its top ten account for around 5.5%. As for this clone: Its target is not known.

The CDR3 contains 16 residues. Germline lookup yields CDR1 SGHVS and CDR2 FQNEAQ. With 5 bases clipped from V and 0 bases from J, the junction kept 6 bases outside the gene matches. The TCR sequence derives from a man in his forties with glioma. The J gene is TRBJ1-1, the V gene TRBV7-8; TRBD1 matches 10 bases. The source was PBMCs, collected from a glioma patient whose treatment included an IDH1 peptide vaccine. CDR3 sequence reads: CASSLRDRGMNTEAFF. CDR3 in DNA: TGTGCCAGCAGCCTCCGGGACAGGGGCATGAACACTGAAGCTTTCTTT.